The 11 T cell receptor beta chains below come from one sample, sequenced in a study of T cells in Graves' hyperthyroidism and ophthalmopathy. The CDR3 regions of TCR beta were amplified from RNA transcripts. The primer set for the first-round RT-PCR of the TCR CDR3 was HTBI. TCRdb processed the multiplex PCR reads anew with MiXCR; each CDR3 protein has one entry. The sample lists around 35,000 distinct CDR3 sequences; about 52% were seen once. Sequencing used blood. The receptors come from a woman aged 40 to 50 with Graves' ophthalmopathy.

This clonotype was seen at least ten times. The chain joins TRBV15 to TRBJ2-5; TRBD2 matches at 9 bases. The CDR3 totals 14 residues. Germline lookup yields CDR1 LNHNV and CDR2 YYDKDF (reference sequence). The ends lost 8 bases at V and 3 bases at J; junction bases unmatched: 7. CDR3 sequence (DNA): TGTGCCACCGCCCCCGGCGGGGGGGAAGAGACCCAGTACTTC. Amino acids: CATAPGGGEETQYF.

This clonotype is judged medium-sized. The chain combines TRBV2 with TRBJ2-7; 10 nucleotides align to TRBD2. CDR3 length: 13 amino acids. Germline-derived CDR1 and CDR2 are SNHLY and FYNNEI. V was pared by 9 bases and J by 2 bases, with 4 bases of the junction left unmatched. CDR3 loop: CASGTSVAYEQYF. The CDR3 DNA reads TGTGCCAGTGGGACTAGCGTCGCCTACGAGCAGTACTTC.

The chain carries TRBV6-1 and TRBJ1-6; 7 bases are shared with TRBD1. Trimming took 6 bases from V and 9 from J; bases not matched to a gene: 8. From germline, CDR1 is MNHNS and CDR2 SASEGT. The CDR3 totals 14 residues. The CDR3 loop reads CASRLGTESSPLHF. Written as DNA, the CDR3 is TGTGCCAGCAGGTTGGGGACAGAGAGTTCACCCCTCCACTTT.

This clonotype was observed a single time. The chain links TRBV24-1 to TRBJ2-7, with D possibly matching TRBD1 (7 bases). V was shortened by 3 bases and J by 4 bases, with 21 bases between the two germline ends. The CDR3 is made up of 17 amino acids. Germline V CDR1 and CDR2: KGHDR, SFDVKD. CDR3 DNA: TGTGCCACCAGTGATCGCCGACAGGGAGGTTCCAAGTACGAGCAGTACTTC. It is translated as CATSDRRQGGSKYEQYF.

The V gene is TRBV7-3, the J gene TRBJ1-6; no clear D gene. The V end was cut by 2 bases, the J end by 7 bases, with 9 bases between. The CDR3 is made up of 14 amino acids. Germline loops: CDR1 SGHTA, CDR2 FQGTGA. Here the CDR3 DNA reads TGTGCCAGCAGCTTATTGGAGAGGAATTCACCCCTCCACTTT. Its protein product is CASSLLERNSPLHF.

This rearrangement joins TRBV2 to TRBJ2-1; the D gene is possibly TRBD1 (6 bases). CDR1 and CDR2 from the germline V gene are SNHLY and FYNNEI. The CDR3 length is 14 residues. Trimming cost V 1 base and J 8 bases, with 12 bases left between them. Written as DNA, the CDR3 is TGTGCCAGCAGTGAAGGAGAAGGGGGTTATGAGCAGTTCTTC. It specifies CASSEGEGGYEQFF. The variable domain in full, completed from reference TRBV2 and TRBJ2-1, reads EPEVTQTPSHQVTQMGQEVILRCVPISNHLYFYWYRQILGQKVEFLVSFYNNEISEKSEIFDDQFSVERPDGSNFTLKIRSTKLEDSAMYFCASSEGEGGYEQFFGPGTRLTVL.

With regard to this clonotype: One end of the junction varies from germline; a read error may be responsible. The chain joins TRBV19 to TRBJ2-7, with 9 bases lining up with TRBD1. Germline CDR1 is LNHDA and CDR2 is SQIVND (reference sequence). CDR3 size: 14 residues. The CDR3 DNA reads as TGTGCCAGCCCCTCCGGGACAGGGATCGACGAGCAGCACTTC. Its protein product is CASPSGTGIDEQHF.

This clonotype was seen just once. V gene TRBV5-8 combines with J gene TRBJ1-2, with D tentatively TRBD1 (5 bases). Trimming removed 4 bases from V and 7 bases from J, with 11 bases in between. The CDR3 extends over 12 amino acids. Germline CDR1 SGHTS, CDR2 YDEGEE. Here the CDR3 reads CASSPTVTGYTF. CDR3 DNA sequence: TGTGCCAGCAGCCCGACAGTGACTGGCTACACCTTC.

In regard to this clonotype: The junction departs from germline at one end; a sequencing error may be responsible. The chain joins TRBV19 to TRBJ1-1; D gene uncertain. The CDR3 runs 15 residues. Germline assignment: CDR1 LNHDA and CDR2 SQIVND (reference sequence). The CDR3, as DNA: TGTGCCAGTACCACCCCCCCTGGGCGGAGCACTGAGGCTTTCTTT. This sequence encodes CASTTPPGRSTEAFF.

Many counts were recorded for this clonotype. The rearrangement links TRBV29-1 to TRBJ2-2; TRBD2 matches at 12 bases. The CDR3 runs to 15 residues. V lost 7 bases to trimming and J lost 3 bases; unmatched junction nucleotides: 6. Germline V CDR1 and CDR2: SQVTM, ANQGSEA. CDR3 region: CSAWTSGKDTGELFF. The CDR3 nucleotides are TGCAGCGCTTGGACTAGCGGGAAGGACACCGGGGAGCTGTTTTTT.

The rearrangement joins TRBV10-3 to TRBJ2-5, with a tentative D call TRBD2 (6 bases). The CDR3 is 13 amino acids. In germline, CDR1 is ENHRY, CDR2 SYGVKD. CDR3 protein: CAAGGALQETQYF. As DNA, the CDR3 is TGTGCAGCAGGAGGGGCCCTCCAAGAGACCCAGTACTTC.